These 8 T cell receptor beta chains were all obtained from the same sample, sequenced in a study of blood T cell repertoires in COVID-19. This table comes from immunoSEQ multiplex PCR, and its TCRdb copy is limited to in-frame clones, with some not included. The table lists about 120,000 clones, approximately 77% of them singletons. The sample comprised peripheral blood. The receptor set was obtained from a human donor in a cohort sampled during active COVID-19.

The chain joins TRBV13 to TRBJ2-7; the D gene is possibly TRBD2 (6 bases). Deletions cut 0 bases from V and 0 bases from J, with 6 bases between. The germline CDR1 and CDR2 sequences are PRHDT and FYEKMQ (reference sequence). The CDR3 is 14 amino acids. CDR3 sequence: CASSLGGSSYEQYF. The CDR3 nucleotides are TGTGCCAGCAGCTTAGGCGGGAGCTCCTACGAGCAGTACTTC.

V is TRBV6-5 and J is TRBJ1-3, with a possible D match to TRBD1 (6 bases). Germline V gives CDR1 MNHEY, CDR2 SVGAGI. V lost 2 bases and J lost 0, with 8 bases in between. The CDR3 extends over 15 amino acids. In nucleotides, the CDR3 is TGTGCCAGCAGTTACCAGGGGAGCTCTGGAAACACCATATATTTT. Translated: CASSYQGSSGNTIYF.

J is TRBJ2-5 and V is TRBV6-1, with 12 nucleotides matching TRBD2. V trimming: 1 base; J trimming: 1 base; junction bases outside the gene matches: 4. CDR1 MNHNS and CDR2 SASEGT come from the germline V gene. CDR3 size: 17 residues. The CDR3 here is CASSEELAGGGQETQYF. CDR3 DNA: TGTGCCAGCAGTGAAGAACTAGCGGGAGGCGGCCAAGAGACCCAGTACTTC.

This chain links TRBV5-6 with TRBJ2-5; 7 nucleotides agree with TRBD2. Per germline, CDR1 SGHDT and CDR2 YYEEEE. The CDR3 has 14 residues. V lost 1 base and J lost 4; bases outside the gene matches: 4. The CDR3 reads CASSLRWGGETQYF. Here the CDR3 DNA reads TGTGCCAGCAGCTTGCGCTGGGGGGGAGAGACCCAGTACTTC.

This chain joins TRBV5-6 and TRBJ2-7; maybe TRBD2 (6 bases). V was cut by 4 bases and J by 4 bases, with 15 bases left in between. The V gene's germline CDR1 is SGHDT and CDR2 YYEEEE. The CDR3 runs 14 residues. CDR3 region: CASSHRLVAYEQYF. CDR3 bases: TGTGCCAGCAGCCATCGACTAGTAGCGTACGAGCAGTACTTC.

The chain combines TRBV12-3 or TRBV12-4 with TRBJ1-1; no clear D gene. The CDR3 is 13 amino acids. V gave up 2 bases and J gave up 5 bases, with 9 bases separating them. The DNA for the CDR3 is TGTGCCAGCAGTTTACTGATCGGGACTGAAGCTTTCTTT. Its protein is CASSLLIGTEAFF.

Written as DNA, the CDR3 is TGTGCCTGGAGTAGACAGGGACCTATTATCTACACCTTC. Encoded protein: CAWSRQGPIIYTF. The chain couples TRBV30 to TRBJ1-2, with 7 bases that match TRBD1. Germline assignment: CDR1 GTSNPN and CDR2 SVGIG (reference sequence). V lost 2 bases, J lost 10 bases, and 10 bases stayed unmatched. The CDR3 sequence is 13 residues long.

The chain recombines TRBV6-6 with TRBJ1-4; 7 bases are shared with TRBD1. V shed 5 bases and J 4 bases; nucleotides not matched to a gene: 10. The CDR3 is 16 residues long. Germline-derived CDR1 and CDR2 are MNHNY and SVGAGI (reference sequence). The CDR3 bases are TGTGCCAGCAGTCACATCCCGGGACAGCTTAATGAAAAACTGTTTTTT. Its protein is CASSHIPGQLNEKLFF.